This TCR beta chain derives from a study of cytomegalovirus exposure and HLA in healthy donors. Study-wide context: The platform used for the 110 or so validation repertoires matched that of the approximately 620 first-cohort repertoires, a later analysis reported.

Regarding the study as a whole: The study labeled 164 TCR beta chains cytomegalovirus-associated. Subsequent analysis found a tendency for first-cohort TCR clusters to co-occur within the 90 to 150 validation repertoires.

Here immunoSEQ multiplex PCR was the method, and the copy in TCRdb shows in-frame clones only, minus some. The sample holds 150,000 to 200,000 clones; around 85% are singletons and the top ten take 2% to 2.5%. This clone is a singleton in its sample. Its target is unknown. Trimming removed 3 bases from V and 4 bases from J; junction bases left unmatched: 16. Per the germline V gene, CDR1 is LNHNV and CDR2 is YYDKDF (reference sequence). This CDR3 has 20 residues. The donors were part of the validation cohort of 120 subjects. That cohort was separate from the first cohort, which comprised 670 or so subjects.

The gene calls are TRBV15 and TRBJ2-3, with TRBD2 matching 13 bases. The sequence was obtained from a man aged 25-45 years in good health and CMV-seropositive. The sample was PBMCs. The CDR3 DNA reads TGTGCCACCAGCAGGGGCCCAGGACTAGCGGGGGCAAAAGGGGCAGATACGCAGTATTTT. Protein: CATSRGPGLAGAKGADTQYF.